A selection of T cell receptor beta chains follows, all from one sample in a study of shared clonotypes between healthy human individuals. The table came from immunoSEQ multiplex PCR; TCRdb's copy has only in-frame clones and leaves some out. In the table there are approximately 2.1 million clones, 93% of which are singletons. Sample: naive CD4+ T cells from PBMCs. These receptors all come from a young man in good health. Some clones in this sample may be carry-over from other donors' samples. Each CDR3 is given with its conserved first and last residue. The order of the fields is CDR3 protein, clone size, J gene, V gene, D gene. The D gene is left open where the match is weak. Size is omitted from some rows. Given values are once, few, many or a class for expanded clones.

CASSSRQGAYNEQFF . TRBJ2-1 TRBV5-4 TRBD1
CASSVRGEREKLFF . TRBJ1-4 TRBV28 .
CASSNHGRLKTQYF . TRBJ2-5 TRBV2 .
CASSFSGTSGLGISNEQFF . TRBJ2-1 TRBV13 TRBD2
CASSPMETSGYNEQFF . TRBJ2-1 TRBV11-3 TRBD2
CASSFGRSGANVLTF . TRBJ2-6 TRBV28 .
CASSQEIVSDSPLHF . TRBJ1-6 TRBV4-2 .
CASSVVGTHGYTF few TRBJ1-2 TRBV6-1 .
CSGKFGLWETQYF . TRBJ2-5 TRBV29-1 .
CASTSPGALDTQYF . TRBJ2-3 TRBV6-5 .
CATSEGDSTDTQYF . TRBJ2-3 TRBV5-1 .
CASSGSLPAGSSYEQYF . TRBJ2-7 TRBV5-1 .
CASRRTGGPGQPQHF . TRBJ1-5 TRBV27 TRBD1
CASSGRTSGMVEQFF . TRBJ2-1 TRBV4-1 TRBD2
CASSLGGTDTQYF . TRBJ2-3 TRBV5-1 .
CASSLGPLAEQFF . TRBJ2-1 TRBV5-1 .
CASSLRFRNQPQHF once TRBJ1-5 TRBV5-6 .
CASSLSGGTGELFF . TRBJ2-2 TRBV14 .
CASSGEFGNYGYTF . TRBJ1-2 TRBV6-4 .
CASSFGTGGKNYGYTF . TRBJ1-2 TRBV7-2 TRBD1
CASSLGASTDTQYF . TRBJ2-3 TRBV28 .
CASSDNRASGYTF few TRBJ1-2 TRBV6-1 .
CASSRTGVYGYTF . TRBJ1-2 TRBV5-4 TRBD1
CASRVGNSPLHF . TRBJ1-6 TRBV6-5 .
CATSRGRLTYNEQFF . TRBJ2-1 TRBV15 .
CASGLVKPGQGTNEQFF . TRBJ2-1 TRBV12-5 TRBD1
CASSVTGYGYTF once TRBJ1-2 TRBV11-1 .
CASSRDRATGELFF . TRBJ2-2 TRBV2 TRBD1
CASSDPTGPGFNTIYF . TRBJ1-3 TRBV6-1 .
CASSESVWRQGSYNEQFF . TRBJ2-1 TRBV10-1 TRBD1
CASSVVGGTDTQYF few TRBJ2-3 TRBV9 .
CAWATQGTGVSYEQYF . TRBJ2-7 TRBV30 TRBD1
CASSADTKGEKLFF . TRBJ1-4 TRBV2 .
CASSLEPPGEQYF . TRBJ2-7 TRBV5-6 .
CSVPMTVNTEAFF . TRBJ1-1 TRBV29-1 .
CASSDGGHSYEQYF . TRBJ2-7 TRBV6-1 .